These T cell receptor beta chains were read from a single sample in a study of T cell responses to AZD1222 COVID-19 vaccine. Measured with immunoSEQ multiplex PCR; TCRdb has only the in-frame clones, and not every one. This table has 98,000 or so clones, roughly nine tenths appearing once. The input for sequencing was peripheral blood, taken 28 days after the second dose of the MenACWY control vaccine. The receptor source for this set is an adult who received the MenACWY meningococcal vaccine as a control. Each CDR3 is given with its conserved first and last residue. The D gene is left open where the match is weak. Part of the rows lack a size; the others show once, few, many or a class for expanded clones.

V,J,D,size,DNA,CDR3
TRBV3-1/TRBV3-2,TRBJ1-1,.,.,TGTGCCAGCAGCCCTCTAGAAGGGGCTAAAGAAGCTTTCTTT,CASSPLEGAKEAFF
TRBV7-2,TRBJ2-3,.,.,TGTGCCAGCAGCTTAAGGGGGGGCGTGGCAGATACGCAGTATTTT,CASSLRGGVADTQYF
TRBV7-2,TRBJ2-4,.,few,TGTGCCAGCAGCCTGGACGCGGGTCCGGCCAAAAACATTCAGTACTTC,CASSLDAGPAKNIQYF
TRBV28,TRBJ2-4,TRBD1,.,TGTGCCAGCAGTTTAGGGACAGGGGACATTCAGTACTTC,CASSLGTGDIQYF
TRBV6-5,TRBJ2-2,.,.,TGTGCCAGCAGAACAGAAGCGAGGAACACCGGGGAGCTGTTTTTT,CASRTEARNTGELFF
TRBV19,TRBJ2-7,TRBD2,.,TGTGCCAGGAAGGGCGGGGAGGGGACTGGCTACGAGCAGTACTTC,CARKGGEGTGYEQYF
TRBV9,TRBJ2-5,TRBD2,.,TGTGCCAGCAGCATAGACCTAGCGGGGGGGGACCAAGAGACCCAGTACTTC,CASSIDLAGGDQETQYF
TRBV27,TRBJ1-6,.,once,TGTGCCAGCAGGGGGGCGAGGAGCTCCTATAATTCACCCCTCCACTTT,CASRGARSSYNSPLHF
TRBV10-3,TRBJ1-1,.,.,TGTGCCATCGGGGGGGGGTTGACTGAAGCTTTCTTT,CAIGGGLTEAFF
TRBV4-3,TRBJ1-2,.,.,TGCGCCAGCAGCCAAGGTCAGGGAGCCTATGGCTACACCTTC,CASSQGQGAYGYTF
TRBV7-8,TRBJ2-2,.,.,TGTGCCAGCAGCCCCCGGGAGTTCGCCGGGGAGCTGTTTTTT,CASSPREFAGELFF
TRBV24-1,TRBJ1-4,.,.,TGTGCCACCAGCGGAGGACCGTCTGAAAAACTGTTTTTT,CATSGGPSEKLFF
TRBV7-3,TRBJ2-2,.,.,TGTGCCAGCAGCCCGGTCTTCCGCGGGGAGCTGTTTTTT,CASSPVFRGELFF
TRBV3-1/TRBV3-2,TRBJ1-2,.,.,TGTGCCAGCAGCCCCCGGGGTTATTATGGCTACACCTTC,CASSPRGYYGYTF